The clone carrying this T cell receptor beta chain appeared a few times. In the original processing: Reference gene primers were amplified, and this amplification served to estimate nucleated cell counts. The table came from immunoSEQ multiplex PCR; TCRdb's copy has only in-frame clones and leaves some out. V and J calls and clone size are as listed in that table; D and trimming were resolved from the DNA. The table lists about 180,000 clones, more than 70% of them singletons. These data originate in a study of blood T cell repertoires in COVID-19. Overall study context: Sites in the United States, Italy and Spain provided acute and convalescent COVID-19 samples. Nucleic acid was either cDNA or gDNA, and it came from T cells, B-cell-depleted T cells, or PBMCs.

Recovered Cohort 3 donors showed two negative PCRs, clearance, or symptom resolution. The source of this sequence is a woman in her thirties who had recovered from COVID-19. Sequences were obtained from PBMCs or T cells enriched from blood (not recorded which).

CDR3 DNA sequence: TGTGCCAGCAGGGTCCTCGGTGGCTACGAGCAGTACTTC. Protein sequence: CASRVLGGYEQYF. The V gene is TRBV12-3 or TRBV12-4, the J gene TRBJ2-7; D unclear. The CDR3 has 13 amino acids. V was pared by 6 bases and J by 3 bases, with 12 bases between.